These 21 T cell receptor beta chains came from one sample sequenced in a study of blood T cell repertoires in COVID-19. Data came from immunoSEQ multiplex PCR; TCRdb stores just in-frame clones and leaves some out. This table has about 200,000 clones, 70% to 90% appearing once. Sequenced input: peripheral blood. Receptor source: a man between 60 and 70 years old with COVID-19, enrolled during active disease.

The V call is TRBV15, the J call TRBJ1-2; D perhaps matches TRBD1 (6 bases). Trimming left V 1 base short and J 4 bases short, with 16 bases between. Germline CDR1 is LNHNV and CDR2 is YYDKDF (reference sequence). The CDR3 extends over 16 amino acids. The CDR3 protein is CATSRGTGNRGYGYTF. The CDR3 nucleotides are TGTGCCACCAGCAGAGGTACAGGGAATCGGGGCTATGGCTACACCTTC.

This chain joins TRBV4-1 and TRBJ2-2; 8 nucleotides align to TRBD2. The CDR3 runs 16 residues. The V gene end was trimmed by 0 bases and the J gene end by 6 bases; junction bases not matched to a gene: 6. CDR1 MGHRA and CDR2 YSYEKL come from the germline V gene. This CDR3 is CASSQDYSGSPGELFF. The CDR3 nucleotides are TGCGCCAGCAGCCAAGATTACAGCGGGAGCCCCGGGGAGCTGTTTTTT.

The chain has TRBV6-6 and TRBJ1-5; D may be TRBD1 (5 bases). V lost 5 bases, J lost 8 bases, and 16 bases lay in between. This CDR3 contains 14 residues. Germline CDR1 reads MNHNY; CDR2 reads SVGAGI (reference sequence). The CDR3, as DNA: TGTGCCAGCAGTCCCACCGACGGGGGGGAGCCCCAGCATTTT. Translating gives CASSPTDGGEPQHF.

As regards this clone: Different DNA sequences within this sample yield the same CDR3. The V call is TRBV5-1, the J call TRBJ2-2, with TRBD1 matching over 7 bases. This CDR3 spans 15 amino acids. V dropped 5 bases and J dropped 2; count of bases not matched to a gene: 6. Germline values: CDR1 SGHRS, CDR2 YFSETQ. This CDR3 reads CASSGDRINTGELFF. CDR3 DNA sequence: TGCGCCAGCAGTGGGGACAGAATTAACACCGGGGAGCTGTTTTTT.

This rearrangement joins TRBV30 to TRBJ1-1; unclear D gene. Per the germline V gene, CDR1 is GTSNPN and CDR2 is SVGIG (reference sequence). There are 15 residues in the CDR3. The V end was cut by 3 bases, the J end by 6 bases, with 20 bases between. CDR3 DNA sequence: TGTGCCTGGAGCGCTGGGAGAAGCCTGGGGTCTGAAGCTTTCTTT. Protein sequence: CAWSAGRSLGSEAFF.

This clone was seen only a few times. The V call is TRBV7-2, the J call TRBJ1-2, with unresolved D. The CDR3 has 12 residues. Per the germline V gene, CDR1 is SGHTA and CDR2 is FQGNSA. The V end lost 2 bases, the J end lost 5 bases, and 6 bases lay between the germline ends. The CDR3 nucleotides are TGTGCCAGCAGCTTATCGAGTTATGGCTACACCTTC. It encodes CASSLSSYGYTF.

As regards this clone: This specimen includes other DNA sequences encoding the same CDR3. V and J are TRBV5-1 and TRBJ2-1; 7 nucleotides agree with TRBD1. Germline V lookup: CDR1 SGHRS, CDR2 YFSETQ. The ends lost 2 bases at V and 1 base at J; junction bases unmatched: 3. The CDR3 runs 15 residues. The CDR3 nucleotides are TGCGCCAGCAGCTTAACAGGGGAGTCCTACAATGAGCAGTTCTTC. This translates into CASSLTGESYNEQFF.

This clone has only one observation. This chain's CDR3 is CAISALGQGNTEAFF. DNA for the CDR3: TGTGCCATCAGTGCTCTAGGACAGGGGAACACTGAAGCTTTCTTT. The chain is built from TRBV10-3 and TRBJ1-1; 8 nucleotides line up with TRBD1. The CDR3 contains 15 residues. Germline values: CDR1 ENHRY, CDR2 SYGVKD. V lost 4 bases and J lost 1; bases outside the gene matches: 5.

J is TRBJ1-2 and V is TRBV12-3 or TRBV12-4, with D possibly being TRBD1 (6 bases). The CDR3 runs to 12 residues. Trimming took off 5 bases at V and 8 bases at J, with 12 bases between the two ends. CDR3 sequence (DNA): TGTGCCAGCAGTCTGACAGGATACGGCTACACCTTC. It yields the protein CASSLTGYGYTF.

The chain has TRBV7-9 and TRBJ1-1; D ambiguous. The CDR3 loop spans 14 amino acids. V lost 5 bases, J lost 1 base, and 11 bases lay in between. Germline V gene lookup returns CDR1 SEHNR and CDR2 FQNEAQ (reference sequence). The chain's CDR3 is CASSLSSGNTEAFF. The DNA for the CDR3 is TGTGCCAGCAGCCTCTCTTCGGGGAACACTGAAGCTTTCTTT.

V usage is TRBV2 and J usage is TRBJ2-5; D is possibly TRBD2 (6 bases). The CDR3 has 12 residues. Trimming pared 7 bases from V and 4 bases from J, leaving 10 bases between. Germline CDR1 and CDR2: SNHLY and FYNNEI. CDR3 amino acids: CASKEGGETQYF. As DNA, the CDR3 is TGTGCCAGCAAAGAGGGAGGAGAGACCCAGTACTTC.

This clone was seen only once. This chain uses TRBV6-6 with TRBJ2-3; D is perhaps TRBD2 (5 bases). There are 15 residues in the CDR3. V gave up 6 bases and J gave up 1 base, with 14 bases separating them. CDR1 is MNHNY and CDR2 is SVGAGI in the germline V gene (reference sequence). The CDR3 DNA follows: TGTGCCAGCAGCCCAGGAGGAGAGGGCACAGATACGCAGTATTTT. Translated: CASSPGGEGTDTQYF.

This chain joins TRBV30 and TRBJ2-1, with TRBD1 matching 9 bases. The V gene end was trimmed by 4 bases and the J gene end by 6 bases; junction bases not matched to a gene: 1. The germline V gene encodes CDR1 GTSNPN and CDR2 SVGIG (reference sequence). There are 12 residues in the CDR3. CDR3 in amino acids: CAWTTGGNEQFF. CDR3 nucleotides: TGTGCCTGGACGACAGGGGGCAATGAGCAGTTCTTC.

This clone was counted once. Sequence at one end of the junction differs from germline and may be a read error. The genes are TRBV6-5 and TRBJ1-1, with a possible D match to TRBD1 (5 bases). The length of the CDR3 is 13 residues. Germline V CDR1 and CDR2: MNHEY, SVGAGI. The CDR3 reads CATSWGENTEAFF. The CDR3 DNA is TGTGCCACCAGTTGGGGGGAGAACACTGAAGCTTTCTTT.

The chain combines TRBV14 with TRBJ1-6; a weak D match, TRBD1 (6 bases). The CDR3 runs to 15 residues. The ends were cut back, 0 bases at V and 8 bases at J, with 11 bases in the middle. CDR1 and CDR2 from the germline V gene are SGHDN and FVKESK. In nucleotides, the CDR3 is TGTGCCAGCAGCCAAGATGCGGGGGCCTATTCACCCCTCCACTTT. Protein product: CASSQDAGAYSPLHF. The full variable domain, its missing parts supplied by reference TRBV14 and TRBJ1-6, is EAGVTQFPSHSVIEKGQTVTLRCDPISGHDNLYWYRRVMGKEIKFLLHFVKESKQDESGMPNNRFLAERTGGTYSTLKVQPAELEDSGVYFCASSQDAGAYSPLHFGNGTRLTVT.

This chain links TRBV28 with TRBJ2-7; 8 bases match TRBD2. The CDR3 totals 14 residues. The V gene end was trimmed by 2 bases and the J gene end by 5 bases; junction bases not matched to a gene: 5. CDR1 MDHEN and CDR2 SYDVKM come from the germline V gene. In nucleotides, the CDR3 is TGTGCCAGCAGTTTAGGAAGCGGGAGTAACGAGCAGTACTTC. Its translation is CASSLGSGSNEQYF. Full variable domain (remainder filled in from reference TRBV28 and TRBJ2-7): DVKVTQSSRYLVKRTGEKVFLECVQDMDHENMFWYRQDPGLGLRLIYFSYDVKMKEKGDIPEGYSVSREKKERFSLILESASTNQTSMYLCASSLGSGSNEQYFGPGTRLTVT.

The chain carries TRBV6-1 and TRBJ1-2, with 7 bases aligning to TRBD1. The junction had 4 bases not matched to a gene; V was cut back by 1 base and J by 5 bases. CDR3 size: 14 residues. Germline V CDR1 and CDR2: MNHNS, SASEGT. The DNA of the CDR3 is TGTGCCAGCAGTGAAGGCCCGGGACAGTATGGCTACACCTTC. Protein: CASSEGPGQYGYTF.

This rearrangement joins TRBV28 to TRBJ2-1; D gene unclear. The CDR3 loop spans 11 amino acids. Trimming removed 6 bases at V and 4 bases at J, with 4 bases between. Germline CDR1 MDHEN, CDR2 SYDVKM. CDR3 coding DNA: TGTGCCAGCAGAGCTTACAATGAGCAGTTCTTC. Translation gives CASRAYNEQFF.

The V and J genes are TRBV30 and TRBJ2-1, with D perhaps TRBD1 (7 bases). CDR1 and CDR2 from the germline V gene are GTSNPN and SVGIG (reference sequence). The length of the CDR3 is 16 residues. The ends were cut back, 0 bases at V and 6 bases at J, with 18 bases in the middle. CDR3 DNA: TGTGCCTGGAGTGTACGTCAGGGGGTCGGGGGCAATGAGCAGTTCTTC. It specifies CAWSVRQGVGGNEQFF.

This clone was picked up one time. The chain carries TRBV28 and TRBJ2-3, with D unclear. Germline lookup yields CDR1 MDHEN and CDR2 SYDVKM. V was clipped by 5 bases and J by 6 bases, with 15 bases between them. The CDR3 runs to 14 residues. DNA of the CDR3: TGTGCCAGCAGTACGACCCGGAGTACGGATACGCAGTATTTT. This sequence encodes CASSTTRSTDTQYF.

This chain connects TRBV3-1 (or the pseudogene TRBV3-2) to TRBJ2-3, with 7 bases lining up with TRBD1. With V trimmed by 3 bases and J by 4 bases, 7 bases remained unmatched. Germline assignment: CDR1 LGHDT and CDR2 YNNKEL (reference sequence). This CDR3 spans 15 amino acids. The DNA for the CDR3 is TGTGCCAGCAGCCAGCTGTCAGGGGGACCAGATACGCAGTATTTT. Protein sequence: CASSQLSGGPDTQYF.